These T cell receptor beta chains were read from a single sample in a study of CD8 T cells in ankylosing spondylitis. TCRdb re-analysed the 5' RACE reads in MiXCR, keeping a single row per CDR3 protein. The sample includes 200,000 to 250,000 distinct CDR3 sequences, roughly 26% of them seen just once. The sample comprised blood, either unsorted or a sorted T cell fraction (not recorded which). The receptors were sampled from a male donor with ankylosing spondylitis or in good health (not recorded which). Both conserved end residues are part of each CDR3. The order of the fields is J gene, D gene, CDR3 length, clone size, V gene, CDR3 DNA, CDR3 protein. D genes are given only for firm matches. The size entry is marked missing in some rows and otherwise reads once, few, many or a size class.

J: TRBJ1-1; D: -; length: 13; size: few; V: TRBV3-1; DNA: TGTGCCAGCAGCCTCCGACTGAACACTGAAGCTTTCTTT; CDR3: CASSLRLNTEAFF
J: TRBJ2-5; D: -; length: 13; size: few; V: TRBV20-1; DNA: TGCAGTGCTCGCAGCTATGGGGGAGAGACCCAGTACTTC; CDR3: CSARSYGGETQYF
J: TRBJ2-7; D: TRBD2; length: 14; size: -; V: TRBV5-6; DNA: TGTGCCAGCAGCCCTGGACTAGCGGACTACGAGCAGTACTTC; CDR3: CASSPGLADYEQYF
J: TRBJ2-5; D: -; length: 13; size: many; V: TRBV29-1; DNA: TGCAGCGTTGTTTTACAGGGCGGGCAGACCCAGTACTTC; CDR3: CSVVLQGGQTQYF
J: TRBJ2-7; D: TRBD1; length: 14; size: many; V: TRBV20-1; DNA: TGCAGTGCTAGCCCGGGACAGGGGGTCAACGAGCAGTACTTC; CDR3: CSASPGQGVNEQYF
J: TRBJ2-4; D: -; length: 16; size: many; V: TRBV18; DNA: TGTGCCAGCTCTAAGGATTGGCAGACAGCCAAAAACATTCAGTACTTC; CDR3: CASSKDWQTAKNIQYF
J: TRBJ1-5; D: TRBD1; length: 15; size: many; V: TRBV12-3/TRBV12-4; DNA: TGTGCCAGCAGTCCCTCGACAGGGGCAAACCAGCCCCAGCATTTT; CDR3: CASSPSTGANQPQHF
J: TRBJ2-3; D: -; length: 12; size: few; V: TRBV20-1; DNA: TGCAGTGCTAGTAAGGGGGTGGATACGCAGTATTTT; CDR3: CSASKGVDTQYF
J: TRBJ2-5; D: -; length: 14; size: many; V: TRBV14; DNA: TGTGCCAGCAGCCAAGAGGAAGCCCGTAAACCCCAGTACTTC; CDR3: CASSQEEARKPQYF
J: TRBJ1-2; D: -; length: 15; size: -; V: TRBV6-5; DNA: TGTGCCAGCAGTTACTCCCTTAGGCAGTCCGGGGGCTACACCTTC; CDR3: CASSYSLRQSGGYTF
J: TRBJ2-4; D: -; length: 17; size: -; V: TRBV5-6; DNA: TGTGCCAGCAGCGGATCCACAGGGAGCTCGGCCAAAAACATTCAGTACTTC; CDR3: CASSGSTGSSAKNIQYF
J: TRBJ2-7; D: -; length: 14; size: many; V: TRBV6-5; DNA: TGTGCCAGCAGTTACTCGGCGACAGAGTACGAGCAGTACTTC; CDR3: CASSYSATEYEQYF
J: TRBJ2-7; D: -; length: 13; size: few; V: TRBV29-1; DNA: TGCAGCGTTGGTGGGGGGATCAGGGACGAGCAGTACTTC; CDR3: CSVGGGIRDEQYF
J: TRBJ2-1; D: -; length: 13; size: few; V: TRBV20-1; DNA: TGCAGTGCTAGAGATCTCAGATGGAATGAGCAGTTCTTC; CDR3: CSARDLRWNEQFF
J: TRBJ1-5; D: -; length: 21; size: -; V: TRBV28; DNA: TGTGCCAGCAGTTTGAATCTCTGGGGCAGGGGCCCCAGGGCCTCTAATCAGCCCCAGCATTTT; CDR3: CASSLNLWGRGPRASNQPQHF
J: TRBJ2-2; D: -; length: 15; size: many; V: TRBV5-6; DNA: TGTGCCAGCAGCCTTGTAGGGGGACCGACCGGGGAGCTGTTTTTT; CDR3: CASSLVGGPTGELFF
J: TRBJ2-1; D: TRBD2; length: 16; size: -; V: TRBV4-3; DNA: TGCGCCAGCAGCCCCCGGGGGGGGACTTCCTACAATGAGCAGTTCTTC; CDR3: CASSPRGGTSYNEQFF
J: TRBJ1-2; D: -; length: 14; size: few; V: TRBV20-1; DNA: TGCAGTGCTAGTGAGGGGGGTCGCGGCTATGGCTACACCTTC; CDR3: CSASEGGRGYGYTF
J: TRBJ2-7; D: TRBD1; length: 14; size: many; V: TRBV7-8; DNA: TGTGCCAGCAGCTTACCGGGACAGGGCTACGAGCAGTACTTC; CDR3: CASSLPGQGYEQYF
J: TRBJ2-3; D: TRBD2; length: 16; size: many; V: TRBV6-5; DNA: TGTGCCAGCAGTTACATAGCGGGAGGGAGCGTGGATACGCAGTATTTT; CDR3: CASSYIAGGSVDTQYF
J: TRBJ2-5; D: TRBD1; length: 16; size: few; V: TRBV11-2; DNA: TGTGCCAGCACCCAGGTGCCAGGGGGCTATGCGGAGACCCAGTACTTC; CDR3: CASTQVPGGYAETQYF
J: TRBJ2-3; D: TRBD1; length: 15; size: -; V: TRBV13; DNA: TGTGCCAGCAGCTCCAACAGGGGGCGGAGGGATACGCAGTATTTT; CDR3: CASSSNRGRRDTQYF
J: TRBJ2-7; D: -; length: 14; size: few; V: TRBV29-1; DNA: TGCAGCGTCGCAGGTCGGCTAGTCTCGGGCGAGCAGTACTTC; CDR3: CSVAGRLVSGEQYF
J: TRBJ2-3; D: -; length: 13; size: few; V: TRBV20-1; DNA: TGCAGTGCGACTAGGACCGTTGGGGATACGCAGTATTTT; CDR3: CSATRTVGDTQYF
J: TRBJ1-1; D: -; length: 15; size: many; V: TRBV12-3/TRBV12-4; DNA: TGTGCCAGCAGTTTTTTTGGGGGGGCGAACACTGAAGCTTTCTTT; CDR3: CASSFFGGANTEAFF
J: TRBJ2-7; D: -; length: 14; size: many; V: TRBV20-1; DNA: TGCAGTGCTAGGGGAGGGGGACCAGCGTCGGAGCAGTACTTC; CDR3: CSARGGGPASEQYF
J: TRBJ2-7; D: TRBD2; length: 15; size: -; V: TRBV12-3/TRBV12-4; DNA: TGTGCCAGCAGTTTCGTGAGCGGGAGGGACTACGAGCAGTACTTC; CDR3: CASSFVSGRDYEQYF
J: TRBJ2-1; D: TRBD2; length: 17; size: -; V: TRBV7-6; DNA: TGTGCCAGCAGCCCGGGACTAGCGCAGTCCTCCTACAATGAGCAGTTCTTC; CDR3: CASSPGLAQSSYNEQFF
J: TRBJ2-3; D: -; length: 12; size: few; V: TRBV5-1; DNA: TGCGCCAGCAGCTTCTATGCAGATACGCAGTATTTT; CDR3: CASSFYADTQYF
J: TRBJ1-5; D: -; length: 14; size: few; V: TRBV12-3/TRBV12-4; DNA: TGTGCCAGCAGTTTCGCAGGGACTAATCAGCCCCAGCATTTT; CDR3: CASSFAGTNQPQHF
J: TRBJ2-3; D: -; length: 14; size: -; V: TRBV27; DNA: TGTGCCAGCAGTTTTGAGCGGGCCACAGATACGCAGTATTTT; CDR3: CASSFERATDTQYF
J: TRBJ2-1; D: -; length: 11; size: few; V: TRBV20-1; DNA: TGCAGTGGTGCGATCTACAATGAGCAGTTCTTC; CDR3: CSGAIYNEQFF
J: TRBJ2-3; D: -; length: 12; size: once; V: TRBV4-2; DNA: TGTGCCAGCGCTCAAAGCACAGATACGCAGTATTTT; CDR3: CASAQSTDTQYF
J: TRBJ1-1; D: -; length: 14; size: many; V: TRBV19; DNA: TGTGCCAGTAGTATCCGACTCCAGAACACTGAAGCTTTCTTT; CDR3: CASSIRLQNTEAFF
J: TRBJ2-3; D: TRBD1; length: 14; size: many; V: TRBV12-3/TRBV12-4; DNA: TGTGCCAGCAGTCGAGGACAGGGTTTAGCTACGCAGTATTTT; CDR3: CASSRGQGLATQYF
J: TRBJ2-7; D: TRBD2; length: 14; size: -; V: TRBV27; DNA: TGTGCCAGCGGTTACGCGGGAGTGAAGTACGAGCAGTACTTC; CDR3: CASGYAGVKYEQYF
J: TRBJ2-2; D: TRBD2; length: 19; size: few; V: TRBV10-3; DNA: TGTGCCATCAGCGAGCTTGGTACTAGCGATCGTCGAGGGCCCGGGGAGCTGTTTTTT; CDR3: CAISELGTSDRRGPGELFF
J: TRBJ2-4; D: -; length: 11; size: many; V: TRBV12-3/TRBV12-4; DNA: TGTGCCAGCAGTCCCAAGAACATTCAGTACTTC; CDR3: CASSPKNIQYF